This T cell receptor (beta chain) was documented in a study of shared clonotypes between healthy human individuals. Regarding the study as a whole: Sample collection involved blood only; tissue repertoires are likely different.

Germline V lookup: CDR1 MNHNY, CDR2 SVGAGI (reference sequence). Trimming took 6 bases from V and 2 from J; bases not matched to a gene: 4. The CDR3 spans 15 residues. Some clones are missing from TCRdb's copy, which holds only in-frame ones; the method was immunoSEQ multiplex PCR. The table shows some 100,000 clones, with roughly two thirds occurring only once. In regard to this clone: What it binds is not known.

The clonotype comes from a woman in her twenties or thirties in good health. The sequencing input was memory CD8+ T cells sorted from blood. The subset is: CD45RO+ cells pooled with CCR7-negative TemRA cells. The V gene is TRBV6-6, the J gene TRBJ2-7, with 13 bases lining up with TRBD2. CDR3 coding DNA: TGTGCCAGCAGCCGCGGGACTAGCGGGACCTACGAGCAGTACTTC. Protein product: CASSRGTSGTYEQYF.